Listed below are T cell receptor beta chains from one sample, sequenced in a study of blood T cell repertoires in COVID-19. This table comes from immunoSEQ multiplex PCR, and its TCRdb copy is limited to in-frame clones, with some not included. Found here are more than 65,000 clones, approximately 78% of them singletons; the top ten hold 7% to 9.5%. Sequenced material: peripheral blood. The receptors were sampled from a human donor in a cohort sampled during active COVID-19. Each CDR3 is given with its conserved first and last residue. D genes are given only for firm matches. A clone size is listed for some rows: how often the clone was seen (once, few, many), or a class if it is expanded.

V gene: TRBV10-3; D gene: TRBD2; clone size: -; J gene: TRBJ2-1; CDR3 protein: CAISDGRGGRGNEQFF
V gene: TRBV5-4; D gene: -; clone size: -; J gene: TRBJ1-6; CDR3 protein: CASSLLQGHNSPLHF
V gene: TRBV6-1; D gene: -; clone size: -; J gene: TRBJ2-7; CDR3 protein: CASSEQGGYEQYF
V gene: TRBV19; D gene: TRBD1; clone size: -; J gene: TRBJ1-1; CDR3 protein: CASRGTVDTEAFF
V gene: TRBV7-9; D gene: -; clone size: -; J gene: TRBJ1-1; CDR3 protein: CASSYGEAFF
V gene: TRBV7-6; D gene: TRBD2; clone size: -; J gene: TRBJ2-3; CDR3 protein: CASSLSGGDTDTQYF
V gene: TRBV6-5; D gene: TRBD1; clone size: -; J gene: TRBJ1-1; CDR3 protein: CASSRDRKNTEAFF
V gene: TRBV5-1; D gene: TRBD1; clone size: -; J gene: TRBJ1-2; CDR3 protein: CASSLYPGQGDYGYTF
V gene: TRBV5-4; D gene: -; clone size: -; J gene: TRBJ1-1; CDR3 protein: CASSRQANTEAFF
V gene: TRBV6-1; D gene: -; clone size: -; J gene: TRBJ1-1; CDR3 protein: CASSEWGGNTEAFF
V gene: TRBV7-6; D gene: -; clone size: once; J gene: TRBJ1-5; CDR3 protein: CASSLAEGNQPQHF
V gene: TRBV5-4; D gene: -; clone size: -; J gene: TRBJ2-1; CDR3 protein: CASSKKENPNEQFF
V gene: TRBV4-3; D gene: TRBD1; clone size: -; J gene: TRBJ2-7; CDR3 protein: CASSQEWRTGREEYEQYF
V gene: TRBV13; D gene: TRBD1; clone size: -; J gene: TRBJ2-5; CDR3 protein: CASSRRDSRATQYF
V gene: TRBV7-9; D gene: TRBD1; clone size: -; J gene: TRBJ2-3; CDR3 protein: CASSFSGQGTDTQYF
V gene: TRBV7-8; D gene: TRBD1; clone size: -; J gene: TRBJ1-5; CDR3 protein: CASSRRQGQPQHF
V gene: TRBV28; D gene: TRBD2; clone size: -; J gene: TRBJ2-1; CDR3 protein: CAWTSGGANEQFF
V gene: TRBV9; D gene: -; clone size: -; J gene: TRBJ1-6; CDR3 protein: CASSVAQAAFYNSPLHF
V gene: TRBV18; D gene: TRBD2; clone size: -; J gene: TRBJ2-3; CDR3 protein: CASSPGLAGGPGTQYF
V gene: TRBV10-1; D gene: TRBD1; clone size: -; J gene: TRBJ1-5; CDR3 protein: CASGTGGYQPQHF
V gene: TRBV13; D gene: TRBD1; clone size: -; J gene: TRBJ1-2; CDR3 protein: CASSSWLGQGANGYTF
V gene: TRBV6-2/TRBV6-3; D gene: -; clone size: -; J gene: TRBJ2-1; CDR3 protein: CASSYSGRDRYNEQFF
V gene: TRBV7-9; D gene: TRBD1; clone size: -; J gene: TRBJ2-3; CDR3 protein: CASSGTGSTDTQYF
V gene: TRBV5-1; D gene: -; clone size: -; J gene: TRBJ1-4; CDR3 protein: CASSLSTTGGEKLFF
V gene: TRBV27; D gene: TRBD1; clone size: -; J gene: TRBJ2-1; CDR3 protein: CASSLTGGEGEQFF
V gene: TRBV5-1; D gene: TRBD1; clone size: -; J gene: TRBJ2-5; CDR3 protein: CASRFRQGRSETQYF
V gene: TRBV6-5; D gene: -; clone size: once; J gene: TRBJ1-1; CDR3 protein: CASSYPPGLTDEAFF
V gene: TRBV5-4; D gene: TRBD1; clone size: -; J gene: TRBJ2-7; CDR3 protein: CASSSTGQVTYEQYF
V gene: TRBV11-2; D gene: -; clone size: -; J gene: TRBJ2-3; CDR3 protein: CASSLFLQPSQDTQYF
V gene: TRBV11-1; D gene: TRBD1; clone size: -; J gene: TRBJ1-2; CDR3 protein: CASSQTGIRAYGYTF
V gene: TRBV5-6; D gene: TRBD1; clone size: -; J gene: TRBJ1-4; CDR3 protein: CASSSIQGASNEKLFF
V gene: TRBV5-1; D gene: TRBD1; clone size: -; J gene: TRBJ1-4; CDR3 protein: CASSKWTGTNEKLFF
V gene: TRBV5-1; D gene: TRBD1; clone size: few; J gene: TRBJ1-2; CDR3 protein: CASSPDRVANYGYTF
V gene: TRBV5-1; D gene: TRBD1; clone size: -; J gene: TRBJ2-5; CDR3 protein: CASSPTGGMETQYF
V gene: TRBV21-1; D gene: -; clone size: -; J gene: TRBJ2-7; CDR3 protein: CASSQRGPLAYEQYF
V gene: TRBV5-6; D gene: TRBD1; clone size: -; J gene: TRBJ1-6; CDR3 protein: CASSIRTGGTNSPLHF
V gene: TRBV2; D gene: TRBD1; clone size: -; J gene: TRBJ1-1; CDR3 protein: CASRGQPNTEAFF
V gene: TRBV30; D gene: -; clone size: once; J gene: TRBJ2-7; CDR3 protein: CAWSLLNAYEQYF
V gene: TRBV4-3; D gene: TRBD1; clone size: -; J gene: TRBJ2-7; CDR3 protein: CASSTGTGVGYEQYF
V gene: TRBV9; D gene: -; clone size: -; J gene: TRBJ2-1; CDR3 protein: CASSARSQVNEQFF
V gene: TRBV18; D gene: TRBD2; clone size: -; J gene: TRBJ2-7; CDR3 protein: CASSSQASGGAYEQYF
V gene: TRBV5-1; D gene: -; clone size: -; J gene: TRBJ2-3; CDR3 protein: CASSLDNTDTQYF
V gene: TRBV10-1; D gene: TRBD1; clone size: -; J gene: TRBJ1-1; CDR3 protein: CASSVRRGLRDTEAFF
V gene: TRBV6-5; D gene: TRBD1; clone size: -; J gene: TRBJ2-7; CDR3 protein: CASTRDSYEQYF
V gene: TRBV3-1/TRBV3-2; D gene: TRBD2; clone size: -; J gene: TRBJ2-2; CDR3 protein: CASSQVRLAANTGELFF
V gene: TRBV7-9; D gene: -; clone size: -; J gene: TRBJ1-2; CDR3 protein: CASSFGMEHNGYTF
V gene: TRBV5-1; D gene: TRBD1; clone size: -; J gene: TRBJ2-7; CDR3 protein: CASSTNDRAYEQYF
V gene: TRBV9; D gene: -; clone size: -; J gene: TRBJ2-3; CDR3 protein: CASSVEGQADTQYF
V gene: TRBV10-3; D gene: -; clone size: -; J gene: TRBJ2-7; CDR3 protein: CAISDLGGEGEQYF
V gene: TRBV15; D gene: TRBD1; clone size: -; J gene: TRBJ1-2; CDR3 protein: CATSRERGQGGGYTF
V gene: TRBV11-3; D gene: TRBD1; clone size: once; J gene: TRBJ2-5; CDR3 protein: CASSLGGTGEETQYF
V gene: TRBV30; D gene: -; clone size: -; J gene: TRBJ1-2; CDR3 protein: CAWRDSGDFYGYTF
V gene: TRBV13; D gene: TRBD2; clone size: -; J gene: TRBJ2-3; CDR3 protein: CASTSAGGRLGDTQYF
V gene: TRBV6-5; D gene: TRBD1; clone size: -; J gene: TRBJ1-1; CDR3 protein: CASSSRQGQITEAFF